This passage covers 8 T cell receptor beta chains from one sample sequenced in a study of cytomegalovirus exposure and HLA in healthy donors. PCR amplification relied on 60 Vbeta primers (plus 13 Jbeta primers). Assay used: immunoSEQ multiplex PCR; TCRdb lists only in-frame clones, some missing. The sample comprises about 86,000 clones, approximately 70% of which are singletons, and about 8% rests with the top ten. Sequencing was done on a sample of PBMCs. These TCRs come from a man between 60 and 70 years old in good health and CMV-seronegative.

This chain joins TRBV29-1 and TRBJ2-4, with D maybe TRBD2 (6 bases). CDR1 SQVTM and CDR2 ANQGSEA come from the germline V gene. The CDR3 has 17 amino acids. V shed 1 base and J shed 1 base, with 17 bases lying between them. This chain's CDR3 is CSVEGRRRVWAKNIQYF. The CDR3 nucleotides read TGCAGCGTTGAAGGGCGGAGGAGGGTCTGGGCCAAAAACATTCAGTACTTC.

This clone showed up just once. The V and J genes are TRBV10-3 and TRBJ2-1, with 11 bases matching TRBD2. Germline-derived CDR1 and CDR2 are ENHRY and SYGVKD. The V segment lost 4 bases and the J segment 5 bases; nucleotides outside the gene matches: 10. The CDR3 is 17 amino acids. CDR3 bases: TGTGCCATCAGTGTCGAGACTAGCGGGGCCGGGGACAATGAGCAGTTCTTC. This codes for CAISVETSGAGDNEQFF.

The chain couples TRBV5-6 to TRBJ2-7; the D gene is possibly TRBD2 (5 bases). The CDR3 contains 14 residues. V was trimmed by 0 bases and J by 2 bases, leaving 9 bases between them. Germline V gives CDR1 SGHDT, CDR2 YYEEEE. This CDR3 reads CASSLAGLAYEQYF. CDR3 nucleotides: TGTGCCAGCAGCTTGGCTGGACTCGCCTACGAGCAGTACTTC.

J is TRBJ2-7 and V is TRBV5-4; no clear D. The V and J ends lost 2 bases and 5 bases respectively, with 26 bases between them. Germline CDR1 reads SGHNT; CDR2 reads YYREEE (reference sequence). The CDR3 length is 18 residues. The CDR3 here is CASSLGPSRPPPSHEQYF. CDR3 bases: TGTGCCAGCAGCTTAGGTCCGTCTAGGCCCCCCCCCTCTCACGAGCAGTACTTC.

The chain uses TRBV5-1 and TRBJ2-7; TRBD1 aligns across 7 bases. The CDR3 spans 15 residues. The germline V gene has CDR1 SGHRS and CDR2 YFSETQ. V was pared by 0 bases and J by 3 bases, with 6 bases of the junction left unmatched. The CDR3 DNA follows: TGCGCCAGCAGCTTGGAGGTAGACAGGGTCTACGAGCAGTACTTC. Protein product: CASSLEVDRVYEQYF.

The V and J genes are TRBV29-1 and TRBJ2-1; D is perhaps TRBD2 (5 bases). The CDR3 covers 15 residues. The germline CDR1 and CDR2 sequences are SQVTM and ANQGSEA. The DNA for the CDR3 is TGCACGGGATTCTATCGGGAAAAGGGCTACAATGAGCAGTTCTTC. It is translated as CTGFYREKGYNEQFF.

The chain links TRBV18 to TRBJ1-2; no reliable D call. The CDR3 has 18 amino acids. Germline V gives CDR1 KGHSH, CDR2 LQKENI. The V and J ends lost 2 bases and 0 bases respectively, with 19 bases between them. The CDR3, as DNA: TGTGCCAGCTCACCATTCATGAAGGAAGACACTTCTAACTATGGCTACACCTTC. Residues: CASSPFMKEDTSNYGYTF.

This chain links TRBV5-1 with TRBJ1-3; no clear D. Germline CDR1 reads SGHRS; CDR2 reads YFSETQ. V dropped 4 bases and J dropped 0 bases, with 11 bases sitting between them. This CDR3 comprises 15 residues. The CDR3 region is CASSSGILSGNTIYF. The CDR3 coding sequence is TGCGCCAGCAGCAGCGGGATCCTCTCTGGAAACACCATATATTTT.